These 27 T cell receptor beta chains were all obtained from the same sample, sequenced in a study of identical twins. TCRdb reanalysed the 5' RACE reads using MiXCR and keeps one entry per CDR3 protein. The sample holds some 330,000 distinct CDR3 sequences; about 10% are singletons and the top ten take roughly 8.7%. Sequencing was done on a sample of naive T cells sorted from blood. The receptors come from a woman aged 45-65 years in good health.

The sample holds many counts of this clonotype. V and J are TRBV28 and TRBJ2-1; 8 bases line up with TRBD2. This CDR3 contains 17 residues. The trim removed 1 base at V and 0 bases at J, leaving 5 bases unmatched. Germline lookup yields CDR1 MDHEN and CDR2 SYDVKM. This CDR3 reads CASSLSRLASSYNEQFF. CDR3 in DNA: TGTGCCAGCAGTTTATCAAGACTAGCGAGCTCCTACAATGAGCAGTTCTTC.

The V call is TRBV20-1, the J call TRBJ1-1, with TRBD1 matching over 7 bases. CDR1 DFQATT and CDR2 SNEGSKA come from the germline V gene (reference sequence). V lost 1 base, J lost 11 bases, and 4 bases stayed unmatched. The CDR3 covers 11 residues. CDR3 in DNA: TGCAGTGCTAGAGGCCCAGGGGGGGCTTTCTTT. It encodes CSARGPGGAFF.

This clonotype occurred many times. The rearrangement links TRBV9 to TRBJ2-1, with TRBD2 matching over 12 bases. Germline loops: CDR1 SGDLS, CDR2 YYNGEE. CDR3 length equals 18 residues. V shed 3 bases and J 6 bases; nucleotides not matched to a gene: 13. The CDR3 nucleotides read TGTGCCAGCAGCGCACTCCCCCAGACTAGCGGGAGTTTCAATGAGCAGTTCTTC. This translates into CASSALPQTSGSFNEQFF.

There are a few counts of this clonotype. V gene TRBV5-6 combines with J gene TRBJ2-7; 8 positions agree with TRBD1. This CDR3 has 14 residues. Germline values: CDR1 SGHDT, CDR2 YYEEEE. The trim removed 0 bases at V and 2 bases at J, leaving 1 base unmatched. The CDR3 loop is CASSLARGPYEQYV. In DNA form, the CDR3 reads TGTGCCAGCAGCTTGGCCAGGGGGCCCTACGAGCAGTACGTC.

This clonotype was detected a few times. The CDR3 reads CASSKVCPLPGEQYV. DNA of the CDR3: TGTGCCAGCAGCAAAGTGTGCCCCCTCCCGGGCGAGCAGTACGTC. The chain recombines TRBV21-1 with TRBJ2-7; the table names TRBD1, a call not compared with the DNA. TRBV21-1 is an annotated pseudogene. This CDR3 region has 15 residues.

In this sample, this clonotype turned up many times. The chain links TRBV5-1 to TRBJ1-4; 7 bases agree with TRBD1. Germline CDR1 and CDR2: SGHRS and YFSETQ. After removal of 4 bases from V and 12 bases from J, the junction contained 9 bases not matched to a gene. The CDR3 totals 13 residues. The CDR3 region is CASSDVQGLELFF. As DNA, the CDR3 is TGCGCCAGCAGCGACGTACAGGGGCTAGAACTGTTTTTT.

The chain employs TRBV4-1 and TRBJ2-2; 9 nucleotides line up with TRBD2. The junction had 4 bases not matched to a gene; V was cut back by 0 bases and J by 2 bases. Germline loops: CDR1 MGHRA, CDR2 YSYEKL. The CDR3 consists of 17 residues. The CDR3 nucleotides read TGCGCCAGCAGCCAAGACTCTAGCGGGGCCAACACCGGGGAGCTGTTTTTT. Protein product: CASSQDSSGANTGELFF.

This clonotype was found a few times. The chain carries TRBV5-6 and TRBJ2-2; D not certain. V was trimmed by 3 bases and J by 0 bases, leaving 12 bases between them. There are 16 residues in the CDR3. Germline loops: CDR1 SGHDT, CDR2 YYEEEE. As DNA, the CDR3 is TGTGCCAGCAGCTCCCGCTTTGACGCGAACACCGGGGAGCTGTTTTTT. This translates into CASSSRFDANTGELFF.

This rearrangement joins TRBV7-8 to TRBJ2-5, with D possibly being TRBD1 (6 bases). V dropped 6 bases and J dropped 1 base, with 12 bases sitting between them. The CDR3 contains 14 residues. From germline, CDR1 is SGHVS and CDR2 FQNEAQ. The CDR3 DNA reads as TGTGCCAGCAGTCGAAACAGGGTCCAAGAGACCCAGTACTTC. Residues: CASSRNRVQETQYF.

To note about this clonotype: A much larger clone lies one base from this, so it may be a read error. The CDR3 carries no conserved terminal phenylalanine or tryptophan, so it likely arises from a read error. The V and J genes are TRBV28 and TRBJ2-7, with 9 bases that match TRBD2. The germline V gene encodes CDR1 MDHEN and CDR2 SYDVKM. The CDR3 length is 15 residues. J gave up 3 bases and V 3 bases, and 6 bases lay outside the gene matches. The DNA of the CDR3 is TGTGCCAGCAGTTTGGGGAAGACTAGCGGCTACGAGCAGTACTGC. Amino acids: CASSLGKTSGYEQYC.

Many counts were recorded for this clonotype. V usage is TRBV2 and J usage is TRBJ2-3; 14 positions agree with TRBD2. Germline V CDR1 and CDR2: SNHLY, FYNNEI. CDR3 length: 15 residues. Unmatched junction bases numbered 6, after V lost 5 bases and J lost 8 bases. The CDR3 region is CASSSGLAGAATQYF. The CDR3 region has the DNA TGTGCCAGCAGTTCGGGACTAGCGGGAGCAGCTACGCAGTATTTT.

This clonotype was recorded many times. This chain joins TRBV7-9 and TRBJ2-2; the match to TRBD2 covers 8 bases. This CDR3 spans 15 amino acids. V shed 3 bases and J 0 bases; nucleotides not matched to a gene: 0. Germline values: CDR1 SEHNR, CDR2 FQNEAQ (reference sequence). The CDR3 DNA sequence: TGTGCCAGCAGCTTGACTAGCGCGAACACCGGGGAGCTGTTTTTT. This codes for CASSLTSANTGELFF.

The CDR3 spells CASSGEGISSYEQYF. CDR3 nucleotide sequence: TGTGCCAGCAGTGGGGAGGGGATCAGCTCCTACGAGCAGTACTTC. The rearrangement links TRBV6-1 to TRBJ2-7; 7 nucleotides match TRBD2. J was trimmed by 0 bases and V by 4 bases; bases with no gene match: 6. The CDR3 runs to 15 residues. The V gene's germline CDR1 is MNHNS and CDR2 SASEGT.

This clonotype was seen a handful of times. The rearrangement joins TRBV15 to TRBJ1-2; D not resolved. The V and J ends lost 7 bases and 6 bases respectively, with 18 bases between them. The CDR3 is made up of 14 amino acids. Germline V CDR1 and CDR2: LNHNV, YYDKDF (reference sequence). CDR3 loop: CATTPSLGINGYTF. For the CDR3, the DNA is TGTGCCACCACCCCGAGCTTGGGAATAAATGGCTACACCTTC.

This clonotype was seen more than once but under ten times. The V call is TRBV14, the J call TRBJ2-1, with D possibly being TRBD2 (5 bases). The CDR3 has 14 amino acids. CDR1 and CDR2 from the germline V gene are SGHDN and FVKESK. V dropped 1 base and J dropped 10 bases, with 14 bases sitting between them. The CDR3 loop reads CASSQGRGAVEQFF. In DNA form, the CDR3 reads TGTGCCAGCAGCCAAGGCCGGGGAGCGGTGGAGCAGTTCTTC.

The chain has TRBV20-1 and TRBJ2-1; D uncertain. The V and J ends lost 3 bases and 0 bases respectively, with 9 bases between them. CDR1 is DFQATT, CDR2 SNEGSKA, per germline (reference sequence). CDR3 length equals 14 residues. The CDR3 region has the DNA TGCAGTGCTAGGGATGCGGCCTCCTACAATGAGCAGTTCTTC. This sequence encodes CSARDAASYNEQFF.

The CDR3 loop reads CASSPMTSRGTDTQYF. CDR3 coding DNA: TGCGCCAGCAGCCCCATGACCTCAAGGGGCACAGATACGCAGTATTTT. The J gene is TRBJ2-3, the V gene TRBV5-1; no firm D call. Germline CDR1 reads SGHRS; CDR2 reads YFSETQ. The CDR3 covers 16 residues. The V and J ends lost 4 bases and 1 base respectively, with 16 bases between them.

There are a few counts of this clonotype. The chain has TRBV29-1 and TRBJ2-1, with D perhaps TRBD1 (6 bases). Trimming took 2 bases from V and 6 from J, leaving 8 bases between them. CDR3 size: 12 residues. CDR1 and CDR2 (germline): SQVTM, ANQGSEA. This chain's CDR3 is CSVETGINEQFF. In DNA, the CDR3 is TGCAGCGTTGAAACAGGGATCAATGAGCAGTTCTTC.

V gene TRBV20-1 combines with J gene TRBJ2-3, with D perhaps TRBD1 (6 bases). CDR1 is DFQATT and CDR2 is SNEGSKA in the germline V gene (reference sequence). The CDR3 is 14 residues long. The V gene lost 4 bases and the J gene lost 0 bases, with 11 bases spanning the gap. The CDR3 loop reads CSANRDTSTDTQYF. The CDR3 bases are TGCAGTGCTAACCGGGACACCAGCACAGATACGCAGTATTTT.

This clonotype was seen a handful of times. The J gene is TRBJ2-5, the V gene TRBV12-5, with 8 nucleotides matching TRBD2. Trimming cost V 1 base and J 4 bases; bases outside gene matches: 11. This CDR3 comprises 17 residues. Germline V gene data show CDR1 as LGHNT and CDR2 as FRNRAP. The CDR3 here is CASGLGSGGDTRETQYF. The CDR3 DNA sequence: TGTGCTAGTGGTTTGGGATCGGGGGGGGACACCAGAGAGACCCAGTACTTC.

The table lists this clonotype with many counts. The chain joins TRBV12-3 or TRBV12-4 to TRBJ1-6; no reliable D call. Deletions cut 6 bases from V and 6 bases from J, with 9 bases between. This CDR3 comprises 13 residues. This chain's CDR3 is CASSPGPNSPLHF. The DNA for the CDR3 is TGTGCCAGCAGCCCAGGTCCTAATTCACCCCTCCACTTT.

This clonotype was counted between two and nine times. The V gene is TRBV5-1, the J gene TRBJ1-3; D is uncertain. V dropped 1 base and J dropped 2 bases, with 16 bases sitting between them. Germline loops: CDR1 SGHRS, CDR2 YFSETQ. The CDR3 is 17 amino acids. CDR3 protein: CASSLRSSDGAGNTIYF. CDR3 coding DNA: TGCGCCAGCAGCTTGCGGTCCTCCGATGGTGCTGGAAACACCATATATTTT.

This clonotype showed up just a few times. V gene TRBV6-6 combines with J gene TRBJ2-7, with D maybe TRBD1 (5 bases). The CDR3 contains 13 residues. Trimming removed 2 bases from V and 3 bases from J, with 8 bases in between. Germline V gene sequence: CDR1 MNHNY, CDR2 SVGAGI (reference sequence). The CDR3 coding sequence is TGTGCCAGCAGTTACGGTGACAGCTACGAGCAGTACGTC. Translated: CASSYGDSYEQYV.

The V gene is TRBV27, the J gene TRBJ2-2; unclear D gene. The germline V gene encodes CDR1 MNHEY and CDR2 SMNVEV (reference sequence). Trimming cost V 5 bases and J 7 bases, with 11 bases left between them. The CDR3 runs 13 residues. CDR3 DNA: TGTGCCAGCAGTAAAATAGAAGTCGGGGAGCTGTTTTTT. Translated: CASSKIEVGELFF.

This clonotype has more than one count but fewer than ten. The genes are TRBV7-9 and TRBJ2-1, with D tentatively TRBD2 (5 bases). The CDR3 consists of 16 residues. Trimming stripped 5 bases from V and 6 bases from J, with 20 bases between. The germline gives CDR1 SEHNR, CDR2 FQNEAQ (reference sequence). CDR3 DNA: TGTGCCAGCAGCCCGCTGCTAGCAAAAGGTTCCAATGAGCAGTTCTTC. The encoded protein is CASSPLLAKGSNEQFF.

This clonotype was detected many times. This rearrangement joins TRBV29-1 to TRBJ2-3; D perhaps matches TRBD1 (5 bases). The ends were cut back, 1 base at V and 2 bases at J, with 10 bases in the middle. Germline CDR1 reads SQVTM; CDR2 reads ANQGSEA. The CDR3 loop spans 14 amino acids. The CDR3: CSVEASGNTDTQYF. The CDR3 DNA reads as TGCAGCGTTGAAGCCTCAGGGAACACAGATACGCAGTATTTT.

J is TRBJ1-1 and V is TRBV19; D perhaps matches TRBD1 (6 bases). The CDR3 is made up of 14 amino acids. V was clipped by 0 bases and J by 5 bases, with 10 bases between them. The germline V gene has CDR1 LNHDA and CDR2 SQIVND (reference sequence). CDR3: CASSIDLGGTEAFF. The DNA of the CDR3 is TGTGCCAGTAGTATAGATCTAGGGGGGACTGAAGCTTTCTTT. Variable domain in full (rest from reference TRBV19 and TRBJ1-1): DGGITQSPKYLFRKEGQNVTLSCEQNLNHDAMYWYRQDPGQGLRLIYYSQIVNDFQKGDIAEGYSVSREKKESFPLTVTSAQKNPTAFYLCASSIDLGGTEAFFGQGTRLTVV.